The following is a T cell receptor beta chain sequence with its context. The CDR3 sequence is 11 residues long. These data originate in a study of monozygotic twins with inflammatory bowel disease. One entry per CDR3 protein, without DNA, is what TCRdb gives after re-calling the 5' RACE reads. This table lists roughly 100,000 distinct CDR3 sequences. Sequencing used blood. This sequence originates from a human donor with ulcerative colitis or Crohn's disease, or a healthy co-twin of an affected twin (not recorded which). The chain links TRBV12-3 or TRBV12-4 to TRBJ1-1. The CDR3 sequence: CASSLRGVAFF.